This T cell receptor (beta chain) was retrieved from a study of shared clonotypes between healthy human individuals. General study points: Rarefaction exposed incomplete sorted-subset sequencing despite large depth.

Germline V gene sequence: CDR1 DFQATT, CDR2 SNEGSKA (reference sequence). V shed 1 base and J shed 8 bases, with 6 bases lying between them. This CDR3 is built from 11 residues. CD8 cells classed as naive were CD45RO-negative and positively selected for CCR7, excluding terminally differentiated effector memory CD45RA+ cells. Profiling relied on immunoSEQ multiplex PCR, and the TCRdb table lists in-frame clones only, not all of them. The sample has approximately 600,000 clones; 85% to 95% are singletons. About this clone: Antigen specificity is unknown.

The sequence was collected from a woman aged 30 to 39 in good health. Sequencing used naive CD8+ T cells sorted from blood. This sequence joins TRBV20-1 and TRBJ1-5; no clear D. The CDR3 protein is CSARGMEPQHF. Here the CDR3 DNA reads TGCAGTGCTAGAGGGATGGAGCCCCAGCATTTT.